This TCR beta chain was captured by sequencing in a study of cytomegalovirus exposure and HLA in healthy donors. Whole-study findings and limits: Donors were assumed by presence/absence analyses to have roughly uniform sequencing depth.

The junction had 16 bases not matched to a gene; V was cut back by 2 bases and J by 4 bases. Looked up from germline, CDR1 is MGHRA and CDR2 is YSYEKL. CDR3 size: 18 residues. Of note for this clone: No antigen is known for it.

The PCR employed 60 Vbeta primers together with 13 Jbeta primers. Method: immunoSEQ multiplex PCR; TCRdb's copy keeps in-frame clones and lacks some. The sample contains tens of thousands of clones, around 80% of which appear only once. V is TRBV4-1 and J is TRBJ2-7; 8 bases map to TRBD2. Sequences were obtained from PBMCs. This receptor was obtained from a male donor in good health and CMV-seropositive. In nucleotides, the CDR3 is TGCGCCAGCAGCCAAATCAAAGCCCCAGCGGGGGATATATACGAGCAGTACTTC. This translates into CASSQIKAPAGDIYEQYF.